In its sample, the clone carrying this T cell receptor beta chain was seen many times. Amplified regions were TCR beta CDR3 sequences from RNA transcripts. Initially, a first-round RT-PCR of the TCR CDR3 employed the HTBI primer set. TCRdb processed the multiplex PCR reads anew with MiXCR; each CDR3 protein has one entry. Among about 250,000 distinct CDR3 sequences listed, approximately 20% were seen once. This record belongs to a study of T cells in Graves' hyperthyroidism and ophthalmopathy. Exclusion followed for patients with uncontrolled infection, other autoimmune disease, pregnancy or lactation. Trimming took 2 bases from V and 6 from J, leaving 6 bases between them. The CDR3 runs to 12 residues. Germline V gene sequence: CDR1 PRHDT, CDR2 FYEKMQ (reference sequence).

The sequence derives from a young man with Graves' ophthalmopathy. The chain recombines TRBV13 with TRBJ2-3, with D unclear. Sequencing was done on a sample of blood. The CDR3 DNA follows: TGTGCCAGCAGCTTAATGCGTGATACGCAGTATTTT. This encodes CASSLMRDTQYF.